This TCR beta chain derives from a study of blood T cell repertoires in COVID-19. Study-level information: Acute-phase and convalescent COVID-19 samples originated in the United States, Italy and Spain. The cDNA or gDNA used as material had been derived from T cells, B-cell-depleted T cells, or PBMCs.

The V gene's germline CDR1 is PRHDT and CDR2 FYEKMQ (reference sequence). Unmatched junction bases numbered 9, after V lost 5 bases and J lost 5 bases. The CDR3 is 15 amino acids. The table came from immunoSEQ multiplex PCR; TCRdb's copy has only in-frame clones and leaves some out. The sample has 30,000 to 40,000 clones; roughly 74% are singletons. One Seattle source followed patients from active infection through their disease course. This TCR derives from a man in his sixties or seventies with COVID-19, enrolled during active disease. The chain employs TRBV13 and TRBJ2-1; 7 bases line up with TRBD1. The material sequenced was peripheral blood. CDR3 residues: CASSLLGGKHNEQFF. The DNA of the CDR3 is TGTGCCAGCAGCCTATTAGGGGGCAAACACAATGAGCAGTTCTTC.